The T cell receptor (beta chain) under discussion was sequenced for a study of T-cell reconstitution after alpha-beta-depleted transplantation in children. Study-wide results and limits: Newly produced T cells mostly accounted for T-cell counts and diversity one year post-transplant. Reportedly, roughly two months post-transplant, alpha-beta T cells arose from several hundred expanded graft clones. Surviving recipient T cells and thymic progenitors underlay high day-60 TCRbeta diversity in some patients.

A few counts support this clonotype. The antigen is unknown. Trimming left V 2 bases short and J 3 bases short, with 14 bases between. The CDR3 spans 16 residues. The germline CDR1 and CDR2 sequences are KGHSH and LQKENI. The authors prepared the TCRbeta library with unique molecular identifiers. TCRdb re-called the PCR reads with MiXCR, one entry per CDR3 protein. The sample lists roughly 100,000 distinct CDR3 sequences, around 7.8% occurring once. The specimen was PBMCs, collected before TCRalphabeta/CD19-depleted stem cell transplant. The genes are TRBV18 and TRBJ1-3; unclear D gene. The source is a boy aged 2-9 years with acute lymphoblastic leukemia, due to receive a stem cell transplant. This CDR3 is CASSPIALQSGNTIYF. The CDR3, as DNA: TGTGCCAGCTCACCAATCGCTTTACAGAGTGGAAACACCATATATTTT.